A single T cell receptor beta chain is shown here with its context. The table came from immunoSEQ multiplex PCR; TCRdb's copy has only in-frame clones and leaves some out. Here the sample spans a few hundred thousand clones, 65% to 90% being singletons. This CDR3 comprises 16 residues. The germline gives CDR1 MNHNY, CDR2 SVGAGI (reference sequence). Trimming at V came to 2 bases and at J to 1 base, leaving 4 bases not matched to a gene. The sample is drawn from a study of blood T cell repertoires in COVID-19. Overall study context: PBMCs, B-cell-depleted T cells, or T cells provided the cDNA or gDNA that made up the material.

Sequenced material: PBMCs or T cells enriched from blood (not recorded which). The clonotype comes from a woman between 40 and 50 years old with acute COVID-19. J is TRBJ2-2 and V is TRBV6-6; 7 positions match TRBD1. Here the CDR3 reads CASSYPNRGNTGELFF. CDR3 nucleotide sequence: TGTGCCAGCAGTTACCCGAACAGGGGGAACACCGGGGAGCTGTTTTTT.